Presented here are 13 T cell receptor beta chains from one specimen sequenced in a study of cytomegalovirus exposure and HLA in healthy donors (TCRdb year 2017). Libraries were prepared through the immunoSEQ multiplex PCR assay. For the multiplex PCR, a mixture combining 60 forward primers for TCR Vbeta segments and 13 reverse primers for TCR Jbeta segments was used. This is the immuneACCESS table as TCRdb keeps it, with only in-frame sequences that have V and J called. A part of the clones is gone; compared with another copy, unresolved V genes explain less than half, and the rest is unexplained. The data table for this sample lists roughly 190,000 clones. 0.79% of the sample is held by the ten biggest clonotypes. Material for sequencing was PBMCs. The origin of the receptors is a young woman in good health and CMV-seropositive.

The gene calls are TRBV9 and TRBJ2-2; possibly TRBD2 for D (7 bases). Germline CDR1 is SGDLS and CDR2 is YYNGEE. This CDR3 is built from 16 residues. Trimming pared 0 bases from V and 1 base from J, leaving 10 bases between. DNA of the CDR3: TGTGCCAGCAGCGTAGCAGCGGGACAGAACACCGGGGAGCTGTTTTTT. This sequence encodes CASSVAAGQNTGELFF.

The chain uses TRBV7-9 and TRBJ2-3; TRBD2 agrees at 10 bases. The CDR3 is 15 amino acids. V dropped 4 bases and J dropped 5; count of bases not matched to a gene: 6. Germline values: CDR1 SEHNR, CDR2 FQNEAQ (reference sequence). This CDR3 is CASSSASGGGDTQYF. Here the CDR3 DNA reads TGTGCCAGCAGCTCAGCTAGCGGGGGTGGAGATACGCAGTATTTT.

The chain uses TRBV7-2 and TRBJ1-2, with TRBD1 matching over 7 bases. The CDR3 loop spans 14 amino acids. V trimming: 5 bases; J trimming: 7 bases; junction bases outside the gene matches: 10. Germline V gene lookup returns CDR1 SGHTA and CDR2 FQGNSA. This CDR3 is CASSPSTGATGYTF. The DNA for the CDR3 is TGTGCCAGCAGCCCTTCTACAGGGGCCACTGGCTACACCTTC.

The chain carries TRBV20-1 and TRBJ2-7, with no clear D. The CDR3 has 11 amino acids. Germline V CDR1 and CDR2: DFQATT, SNEGSKA (reference sequence). The V end was cut by 3 bases, the J end by 1 base, with 4 bases between. The CDR3 region is CSARESYEQYF. CDR3 in DNA: TGCAGTGCTAGGGAGTCCTACGAGCAGTACTTC.

The V gene is TRBV6-1, the J gene TRBJ1-2; 9 nucleotides line up with TRBD1. This CDR3 is 12 amino acids long. J gave up 8 bases and V 6 bases, and 4 bases lay outside the gene matches. Germline CDR1 and CDR2: MNHNS and SASEGT. CDR3 sequence: CASRRDREGYTF. CDR3 DNA: TGTGCCAGCAGAAGGGACAGGGAAGGCTACACCTTC.

The genes are TRBV6-5 and TRBJ2-7, with D maybe TRBD2 (6 bases). V was clipped by 6 bases and J by 2 bases, with 11 bases between them. Germline CDR1 MNHEY, CDR2 SVGAGI. The CDR3 contains 13 residues. CDR3 amino acids: CASSAPGAYEQYF. In DNA form, the CDR3 reads TGTGCCAGCAGCGCCCCGGGGGCCTACGAGCAGTACTTC.

This chain uses TRBV4-1 with TRBJ1-1; 9 bases agree with TRBD1. The length of the CDR3 is 15 residues. Germline CDR1 reads MGHRA; CDR2 reads YSYEKL. V was clipped by 5 bases and J by 0 bases; unmatched bases: 4. The DNA of the CDR3 is TGCGCCAGCAGCGACGGACAGGGGTTGAACACTGAAGCTTTCTTT. The encoded protein is CASSDGQGLNTEAFF.

The chain recombines TRBV10-2 with TRBJ2-7; 7 bases agree with TRBD2. The CDR3 length is 16 residues. CDR1 is WSHSY, CDR2 SAAADI, per germline. The V and J ends lost 3 bases and 0 bases, in that order; junction bases with no gene match: 8. The CDR3 DNA reads TGCGCCAGCAGTGAAACTGGGACTACGACCTCCTACGAGCAGTACTTC. Encoded protein: CASSETGTTTSYEQYF.

The chain joins TRBV18 to TRBJ2-3, with 16 bases lining up with TRBD2. CDR1 is KGHSH and CDR2 is LQKENI in the germline V gene. V dropped 2 bases and J dropped 10; count of bases not matched to a gene: 6. This CDR3 is built from 16 residues. The CDR3 coding sequence is TGTGCCAGCTCACCAGGGACTAGCGGGAGGGCTGGCGCGCAGTATTTT. Translated: CASSPGTSGRAGAQYF.

The chain carries TRBV6-6 and TRBJ1-2; TRBD1 agrees at 9 bases. Germline V gives CDR1 MNHNY, CDR2 SVGAGI (reference sequence). Trimming cost V 2 bases and J 6 bases; bases outside gene matches: 4. CDR3 length equals 14 residues. The DNA of the CDR3 is TGTGCCAGCAGTTACGCACAGGGGGCTGATGGCTACACCTTC. This translates into CASSYAQGADGYTF.

The genes are TRBV5-1 and TRBJ1-1; 8 bases line up with TRBD1. Looked up from germline, CDR1 is SGHRS and CDR2 is YFSETQ. V was pared by 3 bases and J by 1 base, with 5 bases of the junction left unmatched. The CDR3 spans 15 residues. The CDR3 reads CASSWTGTGNTEAFF. CDR3 in DNA: TGCGCCAGCAGCTGGACCGGGACAGGGAACACTGAAGCTTTCTTT.

The J gene is TRBJ2-1, the V gene TRBV6-1, with D perhaps matching TRBD2 (6 bases). The V end lost 7 bases, the J end lost 7 bases, and 17 bases lay between the germline ends. The CDR3 has 14 residues. Germline lookup yields CDR1 MNHNS and CDR2 SASEGT. CDR3: CASNSGGPDNEQFF. The CDR3 DNA reads TGTGCCAGCAATTCAGGAGGGCCGGATAATGAGCAGTTCTTC.

The J gene is TRBJ1-1, the V gene TRBV18, with a possible D match to TRBD1 (5 bases). Trimming cost V 2 bases and J 2 bases, with 12 bases left between them. CDR3 size: 15 residues. Germline lookup yields CDR1 KGHSH and CDR2 LQKENI. CDR3: CASSPVTGANTEAFF. The CDR3 region has the DNA TGTGCCAGCTCACCAGTCACAGGAGCTAACACTGAAGCTTTCTTT. Using reference TRBV18 and TRBJ1-1 for the parts outside the CDR3, the full variable domain is NAGVMQNPRHLVRRRGQEARLRCSPMKGHSHVYWYRQLPEEGLKFMVYLQKENIIDESGMPKERFSAEFPKEGPSILRIQQVVRGDSAAYFCASSPVTGANTEAFFGQGTRLTVV.